A selection of T cell receptor beta chains follows, all from one sample in a study of B cell selection in AIRE deficiency. The repertoire was sequenced with immunoSEQ multiplex PCR; TCRdb's copy has only in-frame clones and lacks some. The profile covers some 25,000 clones, with approximately 96% appearing a single time and roughly 0.2% taken by the ten largest. Sequenced: conventional CD4+ T cells sorted from PBMCs. The receptors shown here come from a human donor with AIRE deficiency. Both conserved end residues are part of each CDR3. The D gene is left open where the match is weak. Rows may omit the clone size; those that give it use once, few, many or a size class.

TRBD1,TRBJ2-7,NA,TRBV7-9,TGTGCCAGCAGCTTAACAGGGGCCTCCTACGAGCAGTACTTC,CASSLTGASYEQYF
TRBD2,TRBJ2-7,NA,TRBV19,TGTGCCAGTAGTATAGGGTTTGGGGCTAGCGGGAGGGAGATACGGGCCTACGAGCAGTACTTC,CASSIGFGASGREIRAYEQYF
NA,TRBJ1-5,NA,TRBV7-9,TGTGCCAGCGGCCTCGGGGCCGCAAATAGCAATCAGCCCCAGCATTTT,CASGLGAANSNQPQHF
TRBD2,TRBJ2-5,NA,TRBV7-9,TGTGCCAGCAGCTTATACCTAGCGGGTCTATCAGAGACCCAGTACTTC,CASSLYLAGLSETQYF
NA,TRBJ2-7,NA,TRBV6-1,TGTGCCAGCAGTGGAGATCCAAACGGGCGTATCGAGCAGTACTTC,CASSGDPNGRIEQYF
NA,TRBJ2-1,NA,TRBV7-9,TGTGCCAGCAGTTCTGATGAGCAGTTCTTC,CASSSDEQFF
TRBD1,TRBJ1-6,NA,TRBV10-3,TGTGCCATCAAGGACAGGGAGGTCTCACCCCTCCACTTT,CAIKDREVSPLHF
NA,TRBJ2-7,NA,TRBV7-2,TGTGCCAGCAGTTTTTCGACTGGTATCTCCTACGAGCAGTACTTC,CASSFSTGISYEQYF
TRBD1,TRBJ1-2,NA,TRBV18,TGTGCCAGCTCACCATCGGGACAGAACTATGGCTACACCTTC,CASSPSGQNYGYTF
NA,TRBJ1-3,NA,TRBV4-3,TGCGCCAGCAGCCAAGATATCAGCTCTGGAAACACCATATATTTT,CASSQDISSGNTIYF
TRBD1,TRBJ1-2,NA,TRBV5-4,TGTGCCAGCACCTTGCGGCCAGGGGGTGGTTCAGCCTATGGCTACACCTTC,CASTLRPGGGSAYGYTF
NA,TRBJ2-1,NA,TRBV7-2,TGTGCCAGCAGCTTCTACAGGGACCCGCTCAATGAGCAGTTCTTC,CASSFYRDPLNEQFF
TRBD1,TRBJ2-7,NA,TRBV28,TGTGCCAGCAGCCCTAGGACAGGGGGCGCAGGGGAGCAGTACTTC,CASSPRTGGAGEQYF
TRBD1,TRBJ1-4,NA,TRBV29-1,TGCAGCGCCACAGGGGGAGAGAATGAAAAACTGTTTTTT,CSATGGENEKLFF
NA,TRBJ2-3,NA,TRBV4-3,TGCGCCAGCAGCCAAGCCGGGAAAGAGGGGTTGGGGGTTACAGATACGCAGTATTTT,CASSQAGKEGLGVTDTQYF
NA,TRBJ2-7,NA,TRBV6-1,TGTGCCAGCAGTGAACGCCGTGGCAGGGGATCCCACGAGCAGTACTTC,CASSERRGRGSHEQYF
NA,TRBJ1-2,NA,TRBV7-2,TGTGCCAGCAGCCATGGGGGCTCTAACTATGGCTACACCTTC,CASSHGGSNYGYTF
NA,TRBJ1-1,once,TRBV28,TGTGCCAGCAGCCAAACTTCTTACGGCTCCGCCACTGAAGCTTTCTTT,CASSQTSYGSATEAFF
TRBD2,TRBJ2-7,once,TRBV28,TGTGCCAGCAGCGGACTAGCGGGACAAAAAAGCTCCTACGAGCAGTACTTC,CASSGLAGQKSSYEQYF
NA,TRBJ1-5,NA,TRBV21-1,TGTGCCAGCAGCAAAATTCCGCCCCAGCATTTT,CASSKIPPQHF
TRBD1,TRBJ1-2,NA,TRBV11-2,TGTGCCAGCAGCTTAGTGGGACAGCGCTACACCTTC,CASSLVGQRYTF
NA,TRBJ1-1,NA,TRBV6-1,TGTGCCAGCAGTCCGACGGAAGTGACTGAAGCTTTCTTT,CASSPTEVTEAFF
TRBD2,TRBJ2-7,NA,TRBV6-5,TGTGCCAGCACCCCGGAGCGGGGCCTCTACGAGCAGTACTTC,CASTPERGLYEQYF
NA,TRBJ1-1,NA,TRBV25-1,TGTGCCAGCAGTGGGGGGGGAGTGGCGGGAGGGACTGAAGCTTTCTTT,CASSGGGVAGGTEAFF
NA,TRBJ1-2,NA,TRBV27,TGTGCCAGCAGTCCGTCGGGGATATATGGCTACACCTTC,CASSPSGIYGYTF
NA,TRBJ2-7,NA,TRBV11-2,TGTGCCAGCAGCTTTAGTCGCTACGAGCAGTACTTC,CASSFSRYEQYF
NA,TRBJ1-6,NA,TRBV6-1,TGTGCCAGCAGAGGGGGGACAAATAATTCACCCCTCCACTTT,CASRGGTNNSPLHF
NA,TRBJ2-1,NA,TRBV19,TGTGCCAGCGCCTCCCCAAAAGGCGTTTTTGGTGAGCAGTTCTTC,CASASPKGVFGEQFF
NA,TRBJ2-1,NA,TRBV6-5,TGTGCCAGCAGTTACTCCGGGGGATATGAGCAGTTCTTC,CASSYSGGYEQFF
TRBD2,TRBJ2-5,NA,TRBV4-1,TGCGCCAGCAGCCAAGATCCTGGGGGAGGGCCGTCAGAGACCCAGTACTTC,CASSQDPGGGPSETQYF
TRBD1,TRBJ2-7,NA,TRBV6-9,TGTGCCAGCATCGGGACAGGGCCCTACGAGCAGTACTTC,CASIGTGPYEQYF
NA,TRBJ2-3,NA,TRBV18,TGTGCCAGCTCACCAACCACAGATACGCAGTATTTT,CASSPTTDTQYF
TRBD1,TRBJ2-2,NA,TRBV28,TGTGCCACCTCGGGACAGGCTTTCACCGGGGAGCTGTTTTTT,CATSGQAFTGELFF
NA,TRBJ1-1,NA,TRBV30,TGTGCCTGGAGCCATTTGAACACTGAAGCTTTCTTT,CAWSHLNTEAFF
NA,TRBJ2-5,NA,TRBV5-1,TGCGCCAGCAGCTCGAAGGGAGGCTCTGCCGAAGAGACCCAGTACTTC,CASSSKGGSAEETQYF
NA,TRBJ2-7,NA,TRBV6-1,TGTGCCAGCAGCCAAAGCCACGAGCAGTACTTC,CASSQSHEQYF
NA,TRBJ2-2,NA,TRBV5-1,TGCGCCAGCAGCTCTGAAGACTCGAAAAAATCGAACACCGGGGAGCTGTTTTTT,CASSSEDSKKSNTGELFF